These 20 T cell receptor beta chains were all obtained from the same sample, sequenced in a study of early T cells in non-severe SARS-CoV-2 infection (dated by TCRdb to the early 2020s). Library prep was done by 5' RACE. Sequencing instrument: NextSeq 500. Clones were called with MiXCR by TCRdb after fastp trimmed the public reads at Q25, and only in-frame beta chains were retained. Each entry is one CDR3 protein sequence, shown with its most common DNA and genes. Across this sample there are approximately 70,000 distinct CDR3 sequences, with approximately 4.5% seen only once. The ten largest clones take up roughly 3.6% of the sample. Material: whole blood, obtained at baseline. These receptor sequences come from an adult who was a healthcare worker with PCR-confirmed SARS-CoV-2 infection or an uninfected control (not recorded which). The donor label of this sample is uncertain.

The chain's CDR3 is CASLLGGTEAFF. CDR3 nucleotide sequence: TGTGCCAGCTTGTTGGGGGGCACTGAAGCTTTCTTT. This chain uses TRBV12-3 or TRBV12-4 with TRBJ1-1; D possibly corresponds to TRBD1 (5 bases). V was trimmed by 8 bases and J by 4 bases, leaving 11 bases between them. The CDR3 has 12 amino acids.

On this clonotype: Given a much more abundant clone one base away, this may be a read error. This chain links TRBV7-9 with TRBJ1-5; 7 nucleotides agree with TRBD1. CDR1 is SEHNR and CDR2 is FQNEAQ in the germline V gene (reference sequence). This CDR3 has 12 residues. The CDR3 sequence is CACSQTGFAQHF. The CDR3 nucleotides read TGTGCCTGCAGCCAGACAGGGTTTGCCCAGCATTTT.

The chain links TRBV29-1 to TRBJ2-3; 8 bases agree with TRBD1. CDR1 and CDR2 (germline): SQVTM, ANQGSEA. The length of the CDR3 is 15 residues. Trimming at V came to 6 bases and at J to 3 bases, leaving 11 bases not matched to a gene. The CDR3 coding sequence is TGCAGCGTGGAACCTAGACAGGGGATGACAGATACGCAGTATTTT. This translates into CSVEPRQGMTDTQYF.

This clonotype showed up just a few times. The chain recombines TRBV9 with TRBJ2-1, with D perhaps matching TRBD1 or TRBD2 (5 bases each). V lost 4 bases and J lost 4, with 15 bases in between. Germline CDR1 is SGDLS and CDR2 is YYNGEE. CDR3 size: 15 residues. CDR3 sequence reads: CASSSRDRRYNEQFF. CDR3 in DNA: TGTGCCAGCAGCTCCCGGGACCGCAGATACAATGAGCAGTTCTTC.

Ten or more counts support this clonotype. The rearrangement uses TRBV4-2 and TRBJ1-2, with 7 bases matching TRBD1. CDR3 size: 16 residues. Trimming at V came to 0 bases and at J to 4 bases, leaving 8 bases not matched to a gene. Germline assignment: CDR1 LGHNA and CDR2 YNFKEQ. DNA for the CDR3: TGTGCCAGCAGCCAAGATAGCAGGGGGTCTTTCTATGGCTACACCTTC. This sequence encodes CASSQDSRGSFYGYTF.

This clonotype occurred many times. V gene TRBV27 combines with J gene TRBJ1-2; 8 bases fit TRBD1. Germline V gene data show CDR1 as MNHEY and CDR2 as SMNVEV (reference sequence). Losses at the gene ends were 7 bases for V and 3 bases for J; bases not matched to a gene: 10. The CDR3 consists of 15 residues. The CDR3 DNA is TGTGCCAGCAAAACCCTCAGGGGGCAGGACTATGGCTACACCTTC. It yields the protein CASKTLRGQDYGYTF.

This clonotype appeared many times. The gene calls are TRBV28 and TRBJ2-1, with D tentatively TRBD1 (6 bases). The CDR3 has 12 amino acids. Trimming shortened V by 7 bases and J by 8 bases, and 12 bases separated the two germline ends. The germline CDR1 and CDR2 sequences are MDHEN and SYDVKM. The CDR3 DNA reads TGTGCCAGCACCACCAGGGGATATGAGCAGTTCTTC. Protein product: CASTTRGYEQFF.

The CDR3 region has the DNA TGTGCCACCCTCCGACAGGGTAGGGCCTACGAGCAGTACTTC. It encodes CATLRQGRAYEQYF. The gene calls are TRBV28 and TRBJ2-7, with 7 bases that match TRBD1. The length of the CDR3 is 14 residues. Per germline, CDR1 MDHEN and CDR2 SYDVKM. J lost 2 bases, V lost 10 bases, and 11 bases had no gene match. The full variable domain, in which reference TRBV28 and TRBJ2-7 provide the parts outside the CDR3, is DVKVTQSSRYLVKRTGEKVFLECVQDMDHENMFWYRQDPGLGLRLIYFSYDVKMKEKGDIPEGYSVSREKKERFSLILESASTNQTSMYLCATLRQGRAYEQYFGPGTRLTVT.

This clonotype appeared many times. The chain employs TRBV5-1 and TRBJ2-3, with D possibly called TRBD1 or TRBD2 (6 bases each). CDR1 SGHRS and CDR2 YFSETQ come from the germline V gene. V lost 3 bases to trimming and J lost 2 bases, with 19 bases between them. The CDR3 runs to 17 residues. As DNA, the CDR3 is TGCGCCAGCAGCTACGGAGGGGGAGTTACATTCACAGATACGCAGTATTTT. Its translation is CASSYGGGVTFTDTQYF.

This clonotype was counted many times. This chain links TRBV11-3 with TRBJ2-2; the D gene is possibly TRBD2 (6 bases). CDR1 and CDR2 from the germline V gene are SGHNT and YENEEA. Deletions cut 1 base from V and 4 bases from J, with 7 bases between. This CDR3 is built from 14 residues. This chain's CDR3 is CASSLAGGTGELFF. Here the CDR3 DNA reads TGTGCCAGCAGCTTAGCCGGGGGCACCGGGGAGCTGTTTTTT.

This clonotype occurred many times. The V call is TRBV6-1, the J call TRBJ2-5; D is possibly TRBD1 or TRBD2 (6 bases each). Trimming pared 1 base from V and 3 bases from J, leaving 9 bases between. CDR3 length: 14 amino acids. Per germline, CDR1 MNHNS and CDR2 SASEGT. For the CDR3, the DNA is TGTGCCAGCAGTGAAGACGGGGGCAAAGAGACCCAGTACTTC. It codes for CASSEDGGKETQYF.

The V and J genes are TRBV12-3 or TRBV12-4 and TRBJ1-2; TRBD1 matches 7 bases. CDR3 length: 16 residues. V shed 10 bases and J 3 bases; nucleotides not matched to a gene: 17. CDR3 coding DNA: TGTGCCACCCGCCCCGACAGGGCTATAAGATACTATGGCTACACCTTC. It translates to CATRPDRAIRYYGYTF.

The J gene is TRBJ2-5, the V gene TRBV30; 9 nucleotides match TRBD2. The CDR3 loop spans 14 amino acids. Germline V lookup: CDR1 GTSNPN, CDR2 SVGIG (reference sequence). After removal of 7 bases from V and 10 bases from J, the junction contained 16 bases not matched to a gene. The DNA of the CDR3 is TGTGCCTTTAGCGGGGGAGGATTCAAGAGAAGCCAGTACTTC. Translated, it gives CAFSGGGFKRSQYF.

This chain uses TRBV27 with TRBJ1-6; tentative D call: TRBD1 (5 bases). This CDR3 comprises 15 residues. The ends were cut back, 7 bases at V and 7 bases at J, with 17 bases in the middle. Germline V gene data show CDR1 as MNHEY and CDR2 as SMNVEV (reference sequence). The CDR3 DNA reads as TGTGCCAGCAATACGTGGCAGGGCGGGAATTCACCCCTCCACTTT. The encoded protein is CASNTWQGGNSPLHF.

This chain joins TRBV7-2 and TRBJ2-1; D may be TRBD1 (6 bases). Trimming pared 3 bases from V and 0 bases from J, leaving 9 bases between. The germline CDR1 and CDR2 sequences are SGHTA and FQGNSA. The CDR3 contains 15 residues. This CDR3 is CASSFAQGSYNEQFF. In DNA form, the CDR3 reads TGTGCCAGCAGCTTTGCACAGGGCTCCTACAATGAGCAGTTCTTC.

This clonotype has a count of ten or more. The chain uses TRBV21-1 and TRBJ1-1; the D call TRBD1 from the table was never checked on the DNA. TRBV21-1 is a documented pseudogene. The CDR3 spans 17 residues. The CDR3 reads CASSKQTDRGRDTEAFF. In nucleotides, the CDR3 is TGTGCCAGCAGCAAGCAAACGGACAGGGGAAGGGACACTGAAGCTTTCTTT.

This clonotype has only a few counts. The rearrangement uses TRBV7-9 and TRBJ2-7, with D hard to call. From germline, CDR1 is SEHNR and CDR2 FQNEAQ (reference sequence). Trimming left V 5 bases short and J 3 bases short, with 14 bases between. The length of the CDR3 is 14 residues. The CDR3 DNA reads TGTGCCAGCAGCGCACGAGGATCTATCTACGAGCAGTACTTC. Translation gives CASSARGSIYEQYF.

This clonotype was recorded a few times. The chain couples TRBV7-2 to TRBJ1-4; D remains unclear. V gave up 4 bases and J gave up 0 bases, with 9 bases separating them. Germline-derived CDR1 and CDR2 are SGHTA and FQGNSA. The CDR3 is 15 residues long. DNA for the CDR3: TGTGCCAGCAGCTCCTACAGAGCAACTAATGAAAAACTGTTTTTT. The encoded protein is CASSSYRATNEKLFF.

This clonotype has at least ten counts. The rearrangement links TRBV10-3 to TRBJ2-7; D gene unclear. The ends were cut back, 2 bases at V and 5 bases at J, with 16 bases in the middle. Germline V gene data show CDR1 as ENHRY and CDR2 as SYGVKD. The CDR3 runs 15 residues. DNA of the CDR3: TGTGCCATCAGTGAGAGAGAATGGCCCACCGACGAGCAGTACTTC. Encoded protein: CAISEREWPTDEQYF.

Ten or more counts support this clonotype. The chain recombines TRBV11-2 with TRBJ2-4, with 11 bases that match TRBD1. The length of the CDR3 is 14 residues. The germline V gene has CDR1 SGHAT and CDR2 FQNNGV. The trim removed 4 bases at V and 8 bases at J, leaving 4 bases unmatched. As DNA, the CDR3 is TGTGCCAGCAGCTGGACAGGGGGCGAAGACATTCAGTACTTC. Protein: CASSWTGGEDIQYF.